This is a list of T cell receptor beta chains from one sample in a study of liver allograft versus peripheral blood T cells. TCRdb ran MiXCR on the reads and lists one entry per CDR3 protein. In the table there are several thousand distinct CDR3 sequences, approximately 17% of which are singletons. These receptors originate from a human patient who had a liver transplant. Some T cells may be graft donor cells. Each CDR3 is given with its conserved first and last residue. A D gene is named only where the DNA matches it firmly. The listing skips clone size in some rows; elsewhere it reads once, few, many or a size class.

clone_size: few; v_call: TRBV6-5; d_call: TRBD2; j_call: TRBJ2-1; cdr3_aa: CASSYGGLAGLKINSYNEQFF; cdr3_nt: TGTGCCAGCAGTTATGGGGGACTAGCGGGGCTCAAGATCAACTCCTACAATGAGCAGTTCTTC
clone_size: .; v_call: TRBV2; d_call: .; j_call: TRBJ1-2; cdr3_aa: CASTEDGYYGYTF; cdr3_nt: TGTGCCAGCACCGAAGACGGGTACTATGGCTACACCTTC
clone_size: medium-sized; v_call: TRBV20-1; d_call: TRBD1; j_call: TRBJ1-1; cdr3_aa: CSAGQGSLGNTEAFF; cdr3_nt: TGCAGTGCTGGACAGGGTAGTTTGGGCAACACTGAAGCTTTCTTT
clone_size: .; v_call: TRBV5-5; d_call: .; j_call: TRBJ1-5; cdr3_aa: CASSLEGRLNQPQHF; cdr3_nt: TGTGCCAGCAGCTTGGAGGGACGGCTAAATCAGCCCCAGCATTTT
clone_size: medium-sized; v_call: TRBV10-3; d_call: TRBD1; j_call: TRBJ1-1; cdr3_aa: CAISESMGRQGMNTEAFF; cdr3_nt: TGTGCCATCAGTGAGTCGATGGGCCGACAGGGGATGAACACTGAAGCTTTCTTT
clone_size: few; v_call: TRBV14; d_call: .; j_call: TRBJ2-1; cdr3_aa: CASSKGTFFYNEQFF; cdr3_nt: TGTGCCAGCAGCAAAGGGACTTTCTTTTACAATGAGCAGTTCTTC
clone_size: many; v_call: TRBV5-5; d_call: .; j_call: TRBJ1-1; cdr3_aa: CASSLRVEGEAFF; cdr3_nt: TGTGCCAGCAGCTTAAGGGTCGAAGGTGAAGCTTTCTTT
clone_size: .; v_call: TRBV3-1; d_call: .; j_call: TRBJ1-2; cdr3_aa: CASSQGGTFRYGYTF; cdr3_nt: TGTGCCAGCAGCCAAGGCGGAACCTTCCGCTATGGCTACACCTTC
clone_size: medium-sized; v_call: TRBV7-9; d_call: .; j_call: TRBJ1-2; cdr3_aa: CASSLVDGYTF; cdr3_nt: TGTGCCAGCAGCTTAGTCGATGGCTACACCTTC
clone_size: medium-sized; v_call: TRBV19; d_call: .; j_call: TRBJ1-4; cdr3_aa: CASSSSGVTNEKLFF; cdr3_nt: TGTGCCAGTAGTTCTTCAGGGGTTACTAATGAAAAACTGTTTTTT
clone_size: many; v_call: TRBV6-2/TRBV6-3; d_call: .; j_call: TRBJ1-3; cdr3_aa: CASSWDSGNTIYF; cdr3_nt: TGTGCCAGCAGCTGGGACTCTGGAAACACCATATATTTT
clone_size: .; v_call: TRBV20-1; d_call: TRBD1; j_call: TRBJ1-6; cdr3_aa: CSARPQTGVDSPLHF; cdr3_nt: TGCAGTGCTAGACCGCAGACAGGGGTAGATTCACCCCTCCACTTT
clone_size: medium-sized; v_call: TRBV6-2/TRBV6-3; d_call: .; j_call: TRBJ1-1; cdr3_aa: CASSYRGNTEAFF; cdr3_nt: TGTGCCAGCAGTTACCGAGGGAACACTGAAGCTTTCTTT
clone_size: .; v_call: TRBV7-3; d_call: .; j_call: TRBJ1-1; cdr3_aa: CASSIMGGPGEAFF; cdr3_nt: TGTGCCAGCAGCATAATGGGGGGGCCTGGGGAAGCTTTCTTT
clone_size: once; v_call: TRBV15; d_call: .; j_call: TRBJ2-3; cdr3_aa: CASSLEMGLRTDSQYF; cdr3_nt: TGTGCCAGCAGCTTGGAAATGGGTTTAAGAACAGATTCGCAGTATTTT
clone_size: .; v_call: TRBV20-1; d_call: .; j_call: TRBJ1-3; cdr3_aa: CSARERGVSGNTIYF; cdr3_nt: TGCAGTGCTAGAGAGAGGGGAGTCTCTGGAAACACCATATATTTT
clone_size: medium-sized; v_call: TRBV6-2/TRBV6-3; d_call: .; j_call: TRBJ1-1; cdr3_aa: CASSFTSHTEAFF; cdr3_nt: TGTGCCAGCAGTTTTACGTCGCACACTGAAGCTTTCTTT
clone_size: .; v_call: TRBV12-3/TRBV12-4; d_call: .; j_call: TRBJ2-7; cdr3_aa: CASSWTVYEQYF; cdr3_nt: TGTGCCAGCAGTTGGACAGTCTACGAGCAGTACTTC
clone_size: medium-sized; v_call: TRBV28; d_call: .; j_call: TRBJ2-7; cdr3_aa: CASSEPKSRGREYSYEQYF; cdr3_nt: TGTGCCAGCAGCGAACCCAAATCAAGGGGCAGGGAGTATTCCTACGAGCAGTACTTC
clone_size: few; v_call: TRBV7-9; d_call: .; j_call: TRBJ2-1; cdr3_aa: CASSSQTGLLIRLNEQFF; cdr3_nt: TGTGCCAGCAGCTCCCAGACAGGCCTCTTAATTCGGTTGAATGAGCAGTTCTTC
clone_size: many; v_call: TRBV10-3; d_call: TRBD1; j_call: TRBJ1-2; cdr3_aa: CAIRGTGDNGYTF; cdr3_nt: TGTGCCATACGTGGAACAGGGGATAATGGCTACACCTTC
clone_size: medium-sized; v_call: TRBV6-1; d_call: .; j_call: TRBJ1-2; cdr3_aa: CASSPQVDYGYTF; cdr3_nt: TGTGCCAGCAGTCCACAGGTCGACTATGGCTACACCTTC
clone_size: medium-sized; v_call: TRBV10-3; d_call: .; j_call: TRBJ1-1; cdr3_aa: CASNPDWMNTEAFF; cdr3_nt: TGTGCCAGCAACCCGGACTGGATGAACACTGAAGCTTTCTTT
clone_size: few; v_call: TRBV12-3/TRBV12-4; d_call: .; j_call: TRBJ1-3; cdr3_aa: CASSLMSGNTIYF; cdr3_nt: TGTGCCAGCAGTTTAATGTCCGGAAACACCATATATTTT
clone_size: medium-sized; v_call: TRBV12-5; d_call: TRBD2; j_call: TRBJ2-7; cdr3_aa: CASGLVLGLAGDSSYEQYF; cdr3_nt: TGTGCTAGTGGTTTGGTACTGGGACTAGCGGGCGACAGCTCCTACGAGCAGTACTTC
clone_size: few; v_call: TRBV5-4; d_call: TRBD1; j_call: TRBJ1-2; cdr3_aa: CASSSTGWGYTF; cdr3_nt: TGTGCCAGCAGCTCGACAGGGTGGGGCTACACCTTC
clone_size: .; v_call: TRBV27; d_call: TRBD1; j_call: TRBJ1-2; cdr3_aa: CASSSQTGDNYGYTF; cdr3_nt: TGTGCCAGCAGTTCCCAGACAGGGGATAACTATGGCTACACCTTC
clone_size: .; v_call: TRBV12-3/TRBV12-4; d_call: .; j_call: TRBJ1-2; cdr3_aa: CASSPSGGRGYTF; cdr3_nt: TGTGCCAGCAGTCCCTCGGGGGGCCGTGGCTACACCTTC
clone_size: medium-sized; v_call: TRBV6-6; d_call: TRBD1; j_call: TRBJ1-2; cdr3_aa: CASSYDRGLNGYTF; cdr3_nt: TGTGCCAGCAGTTACGACAGGGGGCTTAATGGCTACACCTTC
clone_size: few; v_call: TRBV6-5; d_call: .; j_call: TRBJ2-3; cdr3_aa: CASSYSSRGGADTQYF; cdr3_nt: TGTGCCAGCAGTTACTCGAGTAGAGGGGGGGCAGATACGCAGTATTTT
clone_size: large; v_call: TRBV18; d_call: .; j_call: TRBJ1-1; cdr3_aa: CASSLGGPYTEAFF; cdr3_nt: TGTGCCAGCTCACTGGGTGGACCTTACACTGAAGCTTTCTTT
clone_size: medium-sized; v_call: TRBV5-6; d_call: TRBD1; j_call: TRBJ1-6; cdr3_aa: CASSLTGYRNSPLHF; cdr3_nt: TGTGCCAGCAGCCTGACAGGGTATAGGAATTCACCCCTCCACTTT
clone_size: medium-sized; v_call: TRBV6-1; d_call: .; j_call: TRBJ1-4; cdr3_aa: CASSETAGGATNEKLFF; cdr3_nt: TGTGCCAGCAGTGAAACCGCCGGCGGCGCAACTAATGAAAAACTGTTTTTT
clone_size: medium-sized; v_call: TRBV27; d_call: TRBD1; j_call: TRBJ1-2; cdr3_aa: CASRMDRVMGYTF; cdr3_nt: TGTGCCAGCAGGATGGACAGGGTAATGGGCTACACCTTC
clone_size: many; v_call: TRBV12-3/TRBV12-4; d_call: .; j_call: TRBJ1-1; cdr3_aa: CASSLDTEAFF; cdr3_nt: TGTGCCAGCAGTTTAGACACTGAAGCTTTCTTT
clone_size: medium-sized; v_call: TRBV6-6; d_call: .; j_call: TRBJ2-7; cdr3_aa: CASSYPSVRTASYEQYF; cdr3_nt: TGTGCCAGCAGTTATCCCTCCGTTCGGACAGCTAGCTACGAGCAGTACTTC
clone_size: few; v_call: TRBV5-1; d_call: .; j_call: TRBJ2-6; cdr3_aa: CASSSVQGYSGANVLTF; cdr3_nt: TGCGCCAGCAGCTCCGTCCAGGGATACTCTGGGGCCAACGTCCTGACTTTC
clone_size: .; v_call: TRBV14; d_call: TRBD1; j_call: TRBJ2-5; cdr3_aa: CASSREQGARQETQYF; cdr3_nt: TGTGCCAGCAGCCGAGAACAGGGGGCGCGACAAGAGACCCAGTACTTC
clone_size: medium-sized; v_call: TRBV18; d_call: TRBD1; j_call: TRBJ1-1; cdr3_aa: CASSTRQGSGTEAFF; cdr3_nt: TGTGCCAGCTCAACGAGACAGGGTTCCGGGACTGAAGCTTTCTTT
clone_size: many; v_call: TRBV27; d_call: .; j_call: TRBJ1-4; cdr3_aa: CASSSSSWRKLFF; cdr3_nt: TGTGCCAGCAGTTCCTCGAGTTGGCGAAAACTGTTTTTT
clone_size: .; v_call: TRBV6-1; d_call: TRBD1; j_call: TRBJ1-2; cdr3_aa: CASTPVGQAGYYGYTF; cdr3_nt: TGTGCCAGCACCCCCGTCGGACAGGCTGGGTACTATGGCTACACCTTC
clone_size: medium-sized; v_call: TRBV27; d_call: .; j_call: TRBJ1-2; cdr3_aa: CASALWGADYGYTF; cdr3_nt: TGTGCCAGCGCCTTGTGGGGGGCTGACTATGGCTACACCTTC
clone_size: medium-sized; v_call: TRBV12-3/TRBV12-4; d_call: .; j_call: TRBJ1-2; cdr3_aa: CASSRSGIDYGYTF; cdr3_nt: TGTGCCAGCAGTAGAAGTGGGATTGACTATGGCTACACCTTC
clone_size: few; v_call: TRBV6-1; d_call: .; j_call: TRBJ1-1; cdr3_aa: CASSEVRGGTEAFF; cdr3_nt: TGTGCCAGCAGTGAAGTCCGGGGGGGAACTGAAGCTTTCTTT
clone_size: many; v_call: TRBV7-2; d_call: .; j_call: TRBJ2-2; cdr3_aa: CASSTPQSGAGELFF; cdr3_nt: TGTGCCAGCAGCACTCCCCAGTCCGGGGCCGGGGAGCTGTTTTTT
clone_size: many; v_call: TRBV27; d_call: .; j_call: TRBJ1-1; cdr3_aa: CASSGHTNTEAFF; cdr3_nt: TGTGCCAGCTCCGGTCATACGAACACTGAAGCTTTCTTT
clone_size: medium-sized; v_call: TRBV6-1; d_call: TRBD1; j_call: TRBJ1-2; cdr3_aa: CASVRTGTYGYTF; cdr3_nt: TGTGCCAGCGTAAGGACAGGGACTTATGGCTACACCTTC
clone_size: medium-sized; v_call: TRBV7-2; d_call: .; j_call: TRBJ1-5; cdr3_aa: CASSLAHGGGGQPQHF; cdr3_nt: TGTGCCAGCAGCTTAGCGCATGGGGGGGGAGGTCAGCCCCAGCATTTT
clone_size: many; v_call: TRBV18; d_call: .; j_call: TRBJ1-2; cdr3_aa: CASSAGTPGYGYTF; cdr3_nt: TGTGCCAGCTCAGCAGGGACTCCTGGCTATGGCTACACCTTC
clone_size: few; v_call: TRBV5-4; d_call: .; j_call: TRBJ1-2; cdr3_aa: CASSANRDQYGYTF; cdr3_nt: TGTGCCAGCAGCGCAAACCGGGACCAATATGGCTACACCTTC